This note documents a single T cell receptor beta chain sequence. The sample comes from a study of blood T cells in healthy people across ages. V gave up 0 bases and J gave up 6 bases, with 12 bases separating them. The CDR3 sequence is 15 residues long. Germline CDR1 is MNHNS and CDR2 is SASEGT. Collection of ten milliliters of peripheral blood was performed for each donor. Primed by a sample-barcoded 5' primer and a J-beta primer mix, a second PCR proceeded for about 6 to 12 cycles. TCRdb reprocessed the 5' RACE reads with MiXCR, giving one entry per CDR3 protein. The sample has roughly 800,000 distinct CDR3 sequences, about 62% seen once.

The chain joins TRBV6-1 to TRBJ2-1; D not certain. What was sequenced was blood. The origin of this receptor is a man younger than 40 in good health. The CDR3: CASSEAIYSSNEQFF. CDR3 sequence (DNA): TGTGCCAGCAGTGAAGCGATTTACAGCTCCAATGAGCAGTTCTTC.